Sequencing of this T cell receptor (beta chain) was carried out in a study of CD8+ T cells in alopecia areata. Study-wide points: Many expanded lesional clones persisted in scalp and blood during tofacitinib.

Treatment in this sample: oral pan-JAK inhibitor, 5-10 mg twice daily. Germline loops: CDR1 MNHEY, CDR2 SVGAGI. CDR3 length: 13 amino acids. Trimming took 4 bases from V and 2 from J, leaving 8 bases between them. Worth noting for this clone: The antigen remains unidentified.

TCR sequencing used cDNA made by reverse transcription of extracted RNA. Repertoires were generated with immunoSEQ multiplex PCR, while TCRdb's copy carries only in-frame clones and drops some. Among 200,000 or so clones listed, 30% to 40% were seen once. The rearrangement uses TRBV6-5 and TRBJ1-2; D is uncertain. The receptor was isolated from a human donor with alopecia areata. The specimen was CD4+ T cells sorted from blood, collected at roughly week 30, from a patient treated with tofacitinib. CDR3 residues: CASSSTENYGYTF. For the CDR3, the DNA is TGTGCCAGCAGTTCCACAGAAAACTATGGCTACACCTTC.